This T cell receptor (beta chain) was sequenced in a study of blood T cell repertoires in COVID-19. Overall study: Sites in the United States, Italy and Spain provided acute and convalescent COVID-19 samples.

This CDR3 spans 12 amino acids. Trimming took 8 bases from V and 10 from J; bases not matched to a gene: 5. The V gene's germline CDR1 is MNHEY and CDR2 SMNVEV (reference sequence). The method was immunoSEQ multiplex PCR; TCRdb's version includes in-frame clones alone and lacks a portion of them. The sample has about 120,000 clones; 60% to 80% are singletons. The sample was peripheral blood. The chain couples TRBV27 to TRBJ1-6; 7 nucleotides agree with TRBD1. The source is a human donor in a cohort sampled during active COVID-19. The CDR3 nucleotides are TGTGCCAGCCGGGACAGAGCATCACCCCTCCACTTT. Amino acids: CASRDRASPLHF.